Shown below are 27 T cell receptor beta chains from a single sample sequenced in a study of OX40 agonist ivuxolimab in advanced cancers. Repertoires were generated with immunoSEQ multiplex PCR, while TCRdb's copy carries only in-frame clones and drops some. The data hold approximately 60,000 clones, with around 93% observed a single time. The material sequenced was CD4+ or CD8+ T cells sorted from blood, taken in a trial of the OX40 agonist ivuxolimab. All receptors derive from an adult with an advanced solid tumor such as melanoma, head and neck, liver or kidney cancer.

A single count supports this clone. The rearrangement links TRBV7-8 to TRBJ2-7, with TRBD1 matching over 8 bases. V trimming: 4 bases; J trimming: 0 bases; junction bases outside the gene matches: 8. Per the germline V gene, CDR1 is SGHVS and CDR2 is FQNEAQ. The CDR3 sequence is 16 residues long. CDR3: CASSSETGALSYEQYF. CDR3 DNA sequence: TGTGCCAGCAGCTCCGAGACAGGGGCTCTCTCCTACGAGCAGTACTTC.

This chain connects TRBV9 to TRBJ2-7, with 10 bases matching TRBD2. Trimming removed 3 bases from V and 0 bases from J; junction bases left unmatched: 3. Germline V CDR1 and CDR2: SGDLS, YYNGEE. The CDR3 is 15 residues long. CDR3 DNA: TGTGCCAGCAGCGCTCCTAGCGGGGGCTCCTACGAGCAGTACTTC. Its protein product is CASSAPSGGSYEQYF.

The chain carries TRBV27 and TRBJ2-1; D is unresolved. Germline V gene sequence: CDR1 MNHEY, CDR2 SMNVEV (reference sequence). Trimming removed 7 bases at V and 3 bases at J, with 19 bases between. The CDR3 is 16 amino acids. CDR3 sequence reads: CASTASPVPNYNEQFF. CDR3 DNA sequence: TGTGCCAGCACCGCAAGCCCCGTCCCTAACTACAATGAGCAGTTCTTC.

The V call is TRBV6-1, the J call TRBJ2-1, with a weak D call TRBD2 (6 bases). CDR3 length equals 16 residues. In germline, CDR1 is MNHNS, CDR2 SASEGT. The V gene lost 2 bases and the J gene lost 10 bases, with 21 bases spanning the gap. The CDR3 DNA follows: TGTGCCAGCAGTGAACCGACCGGGACTGCGTTGTTGGAGCAGTTCTTC. As protein: CASSEPTGTALLEQFF.

The chain combines TRBV7-9 with TRBJ1-4; no definite D call. Trimming left V 5 bases short and J 5 bases short, with 6 bases between. The CDR3 has 12 amino acids. In germline, CDR1 is SEHNR, CDR2 FQNEAQ (reference sequence). This chain's CDR3 is CASSRPNEKLFF. The DNA for the CDR3 is TGTGCCAGCAGCCGTCCAAATGAAAAACTGTTTTTT. Together with reference TRBV7-9 and TRBJ1-4, the CDR3 gives the full variable domain: DTGVSQNPRHKITKRGQNVTFRCDPISEHNRLYWYRQTLGQGPEFLTYFQNEAQLEKSRLLSDRFSAERPKGSFSTLEIQRTEQGDSAMYLCASSRPNEKLFFGSGTQLSVL.

The chain uses TRBV21-1 and TRBJ2-2. TRBV21-1 is given as a pseudogene. CDR3 length: 17 residues. The CDR3 spells CASSKRGWGRNTGELFF. In DNA form, the CDR3 reads TGTGCCAGCAGCAAAAGAGGCTGGGGGAGGAACACCGGGGAGCTGTTTTTT.

The chain combines TRBV6-1 with TRBJ2-1; TRBD2 is a possible D gene (6 bases). The length of the CDR3 is 14 residues. Looked up from germline, CDR1 is MNHNS and CDR2 is SASEGT. V lost 6 bases to trimming and J lost 8 bases, with 17 bases between them. The CDR3 loop is CASRGVEWRDEQFF. The CDR3, as DNA: TGTGCCAGCAGGGGGGTGGAGTGGAGGGATGAGCAGTTCTTC.

Only one count was recorded for this clone. V gene TRBV13 combines with J gene TRBJ2-5; 7 bases line up with TRBD2. The CDR3 is 17 amino acids. Germline CDR1 PRHDT, CDR2 FYEKMQ (reference sequence). V was clipped by 1 base and J by 2 bases; unmatched bases: 10. CDR3 coding DNA: TGTGCCAGCAGCTTAGCTGGACTAGATCTTATTCAAGAGACCCAGTACTTC. Its translation: CASSLAGLDLIQETQYF.

J is TRBJ2-1 and V is TRBV7-2; TRBD2 matches 9 bases. The CDR3 length is 14 residues. In germline, CDR1 is SGHTA, CDR2 FQGNSA. The J segment lost 4 bases and the V segment lost 4 bases, leaving 2 bases of the junction unmatched. CDR3 bases: TGTGCCAGCAGCTCTAGCGGGGATTACAATGAGCAGTTCTTC. Protein: CASSSSGDYNEQFF.

The chain combines TRBV9 with TRBJ2-7, with D tentatively TRBD1 or TRBD2 (6 bases each). Germline CDR1 and CDR2: SGDLS and YYNGEE. The CDR3 has 16 amino acids. Trimming removed 4 bases from V and 5 bases from J, with 22 bases in between. The CDR3 protein is CASSPREGGRMDEQYF. The CDR3 bases are TGTGCCAGCAGCCCAAGAGAGGGGGGCAGAATGGACGAGCAGTACTTC. The variable domain in full, with the rest retrieved from reference TRBV9 and TRBJ2-7, is DSGVTQTPKHLITATGQRVTLRCSPRSGDLSVYWYQQSLDQGLQFLIQYYNGEERAKGNILERFSAQQFPDLHSELNLSSLELGDSALYFCASSPREGGRMDEQYFGPGTRLTVT.

The chain carries TRBV5-5 and TRBJ1-4; 7 bases line up with TRBD1. V lost 1 base, J lost 8 bases, and 5 bases stayed unmatched. The germline V gene encodes CDR1 SGHKS and CDR2 YYEKEE (reference sequence). The CDR3 runs to 14 residues. The CDR3 sequence: CASSLNRGREKLFF. In nucleotides, the CDR3 is TGTGCCAGCAGCTTGAACAGGGGAAGGGAAAAACTGTTTTTT. Complete variable domain (other parts from reference TRBV5-5 and TRBJ1-4): DAGVTQSPTHLIKTRGQQVTLRCSPISGHKSVSWYQQVLGQGPQFIFQYYEKEERGRGNFPDRFSARQFPNYSSELNVNALLLGDSALYLCASSLNRGREKLFFGSGTQLSVL.

The J gene is TRBJ1-1, the V gene TRBV5-6; D ambiguous. The CDR3 is made up of 15 amino acids. Per the germline V gene, CDR1 is SGHDT and CDR2 is YYEEEE. Trimming removed 0 bases at V and 7 bases at J, with 16 bases between. The CDR3 region has the DNA TGTGCCAGCAGCTTGGAAATTGTGGCCAGAAATGAAGCTTTCTTT. This gives the protein CASSLEIVARNEAFF.

This clone was detected once. The chain links TRBV7-2 to TRBJ2-1; 7 nucleotides align to TRBD2. The germline CDR1 and CDR2 sequences are SGHTA and FQGNSA. Trimming removed 3 bases from V and 2 bases from J; junction bases left unmatched: 10. This CDR3 region has 17 residues. This CDR3 reads CASSLSRGLGTYNEQFF. CDR3 DNA sequence: TGTGCCAGCAGCTTGAGTCGAGGACTAGGTACCTACAATGAGCAGTTCTTC. Using reference TRBV7-2 and TRBJ2-1 for the parts outside the CDR3, the full variable domain is GAGVSQSPSNKVTEKGKDVELRCDPISGHTALYWYRQSLGQGLEFLIYFQGNSAPDKSGLPSDRFSAERTGGSVSTLTIQRTQQEDSAVYLCASSLSRGLGTYNEQFFGPGTRLTVL.

The rearrangement joins TRBV10-3 to TRBJ2-3, with TRBD1 matching 7 bases. This CDR3 is built from 16 residues. The trim removed 6 bases at V and 2 bases at J, leaving 11 bases unmatched. Per the germline V gene, CDR1 is ENHRY and CDR2 is SYGVKD. CDR3 nucleotide sequence: TGTGCCATCAGGGTCGAAGGGGGCCCTTTCACAGATACGCAGTATTTT. Translated: CAIRVEGGPFTDTQYF.

The rearrangement uses TRBV9 and TRBJ1-1; D unclear. The CDR3 loop spans 15 amino acids. Germline V gene lookup returns CDR1 SGDLS and CDR2 YYNGEE. Trimming shortened V by 0 bases and J by 0 bases, and 9 bases separated the two germline ends. The CDR3 DNA follows: TGTGCCAGCAGCGTAGTTGGGAGTATGAACACTGAAGCTTTCTTT. Its translation is CASSVVGSMNTEAFF.

The chain has TRBV30 and TRBJ2-7; 14 bases line up with TRBD2. Germline values: CDR1 GTSNPN, CDR2 SVGIG (reference sequence). There are 15 residues in the CDR3. The V gene end was trimmed by 1 base and the J gene end by 7 bases; junction bases not matched to a gene: 6. CDR3 bases: TGTGCCTGGAGTGGCGGGACTAGCGGGAGAGAAGAGCAGTACTTC. Its protein product is CAWSGGTSGREEQYF.

The chain uses TRBV11-3 and TRBJ2-2; 9 bases map to TRBD2. This CDR3 comprises 16 residues. The V and J ends lost 3 bases and 6 bases, in that order; junction bases with no gene match: 8. Germline V gene lookup returns CDR1 SGHNT and CDR2 YENEEA. CDR3 residues: CASSFSVLAGPGELFF. CDR3 DNA: TGTGCCAGCAGCTTCTCGGTCCTAGCGGGACCCGGGGAGCTGTTTTTT. Variable domain in full (rest from reference TRBV11-3 and TRBJ2-2): EAGVVQSPRYKIIEKKQPVAFWCNPISGHNTLYWYLQNLGQGPELLIRYENEEAVDDSQLPKDRFSAERLKGVDSTLKIQPAELGDSAVYLCASSFSVLAGPGELFFGEGSRLTVL.

The rearrangement links TRBV13 to TRBJ2-2; 11 positions match TRBD2. Germline-derived CDR1 and CDR2 are PRHDT and FYEKMQ (reference sequence). Losses at the gene ends were 5 bases for V and 3 bases for J; bases not matched to a gene: 14. CDR3 length: 19 residues. The CDR3 reads CASSRGSETSGKYTGELFF. The CDR3 region has the DNA TGTGCCAGCAGCCGAGGCTCTGAGACTAGCGGGAAATACACCGGGGAGCTGTTTTTT.

The rearrangement links TRBV9 to TRBJ2-1; D assignment may be TRBD1 or TRBD2 (6 bases each). Looked up from germline, CDR1 is SGDLS and CDR2 is YYNGEE. This CDR3 has 15 amino acids. The V end lost 2 bases, the J end lost 1 base, and 10 bases lay between the germline ends. The CDR3 loop is CASSVGGTSYNEQFF. Written as DNA, the CDR3 is TGTGCCAGCAGCGTTGGCGGGACATCCTACAATGAGCAGTTCTTC.

The rearrangement uses TRBV28 and TRBJ1-1, with D hard to call. Trimming shortened V by 2 bases and J by 0 bases, and 4 bases separated the two germline ends. The CDR3 runs to 13 residues. The germline CDR1 and CDR2 sequences are MDHEN and SYDVKM. CDR3 DNA sequence: TGTGCCAGCAGTTTAGGGGTGAACACTGAAGCTTTCTTT. Protein product: CASSLGVNTEAFF.

The rearrangement links TRBV7-9 to TRBJ1-4, with D possibly TRBD1 on 5 matching bases. This CDR3 is built from 14 residues. The V gene lost 5 bases and the J gene lost 6 bases, with 13 bases spanning the gap. Germline values: CDR1 SEHNR, CDR2 FQNEAQ (reference sequence). CDR3 residues: CASSVTRGDEKLFF. The CDR3 coding sequence is TGTGCCAGCAGCGTTACACGGGGGGATGAAAAACTGTTTTTT.

CDR3 DNA sequence: TGTGCCAGCAGCGATTTAGGACTAGCGGGAGCGGGCGAGCAGTACTTC. It encodes CASSDLGLAGAGEQYF. The rearrangement uses TRBV7-8 and TRBJ2-7, with TRBD2 matching over 13 bases. Losses at the gene ends were 5 bases for V and 6 bases for J; bases not matched to a gene: 10. Germline loops: CDR1 SGHVS, CDR2 FQNEAQ. This CDR3 contains 16 residues.

The rearrangement links TRBV7-3 to TRBJ2-7, with 7 bases matching TRBD2. Germline V CDR1 and CDR2: SGHTA, FQGTGA. The CDR3 has 14 residues. Trimming removed 4 bases from V and 0 bases from J; junction bases left unmatched: 3. This CDR3 reads CASSSSGNSYEQYF. The CDR3 bases are TGTGCCAGCAGCTCTAGCGGCAACTCCTACGAGCAGTACTTC.

The chain uses TRBV28 and TRBJ2-1, with D perhaps matching TRBD2 (6 bases). Germline V gives CDR1 MDHEN, CDR2 SYDVKM. This CDR3 has 13 amino acids. V lost 6 bases and J lost 6, with 12 bases in between. The CDR3, as DNA: TGTGCCAGCAGCCTGGGACTTCCCAATGAGCAGTTCTTC. Protein product: CASSLGLPNEQFF.

This clone was counted once. This chain links TRBV7-8 with TRBJ2-5, with D perhaps matching TRBD2 (5 bases). Germline V gene lookup returns CDR1 SGHVS and CDR2 FQNEAQ. The CDR3 contains 15 residues. V gave up 5 bases and J gave up 2 bases, with 15 bases separating them. CDR3 bases: TGTGCCAGCAGCACGCAGCCGGGAAGTCAAGAGACCCAGTACTTC. This translates into CASSTQPGSQETQYF.

This chain links TRBV30 with TRBJ1-1, with D unclear. V lost 0 bases and J lost 4, with 9 bases in between. Per germline, CDR1 GTSNPN and CDR2 SVGIG (reference sequence). There are 13 residues in the CDR3. DNA of the CDR3: TGTGCCTGGAGTGTATCCGGGGTCACTGAAGCTTTCTTT. Its translation is CAWSVSGVTEAFF.

This sequence joins TRBV5-1 and TRBJ2-5, with TRBD1 matching 7 bases. Looked up from germline, CDR1 is SGHRS and CDR2 is YFSETQ. CDR3 length: 15 residues. The junction had 11 bases not matched to a gene; V was cut back by 9 bases and J by 0 bases. DNA for the CDR3: TGCGCCACCAATCCGGCAGGGGGTTACCAAGAGACCCAGTACTTC. Translating it yields CATNPAGGYQETQYF.